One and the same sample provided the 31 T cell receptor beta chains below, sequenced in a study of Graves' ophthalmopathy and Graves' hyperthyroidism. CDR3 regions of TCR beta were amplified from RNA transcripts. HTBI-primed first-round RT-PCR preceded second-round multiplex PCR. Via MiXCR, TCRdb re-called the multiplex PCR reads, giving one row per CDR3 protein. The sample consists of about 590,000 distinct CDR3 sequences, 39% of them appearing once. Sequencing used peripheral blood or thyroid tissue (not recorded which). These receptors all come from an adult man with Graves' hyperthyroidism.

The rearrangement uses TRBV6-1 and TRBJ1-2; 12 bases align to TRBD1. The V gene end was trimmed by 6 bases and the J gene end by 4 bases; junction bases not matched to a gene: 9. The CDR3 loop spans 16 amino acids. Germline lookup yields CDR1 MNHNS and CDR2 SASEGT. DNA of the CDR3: TGTGCCAGCAGCCAGGGACAGGGGGCCCTTTTCTATGGCTACACCTTC. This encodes CASSQGQGALFYGYTF.

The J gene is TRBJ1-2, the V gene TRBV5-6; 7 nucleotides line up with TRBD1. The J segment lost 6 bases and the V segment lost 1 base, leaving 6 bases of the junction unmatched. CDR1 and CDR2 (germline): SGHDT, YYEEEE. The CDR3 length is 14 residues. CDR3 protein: CASSLRGQRNGYTF. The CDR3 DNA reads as TGTGCCAGCAGCTTGCGGGGACAGCGTAATGGCTACACCTTC.

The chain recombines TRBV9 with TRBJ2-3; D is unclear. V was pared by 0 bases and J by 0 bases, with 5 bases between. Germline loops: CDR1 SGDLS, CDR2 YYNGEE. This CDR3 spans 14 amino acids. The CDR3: CASSVDTSTDTQYF. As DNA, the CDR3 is TGTGCCAGCAGCGTAGACACTAGCACAGATACGCAGTATTTT.

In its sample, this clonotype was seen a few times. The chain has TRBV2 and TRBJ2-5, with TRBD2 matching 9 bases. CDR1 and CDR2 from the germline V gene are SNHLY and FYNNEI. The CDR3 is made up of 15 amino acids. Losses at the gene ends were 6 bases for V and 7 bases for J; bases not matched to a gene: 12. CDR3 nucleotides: TGTGCCAGCAGCGTATTAGCGGGGGATATCGGGACCCAGTACTTC. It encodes CASSVLAGDIGTQYF.

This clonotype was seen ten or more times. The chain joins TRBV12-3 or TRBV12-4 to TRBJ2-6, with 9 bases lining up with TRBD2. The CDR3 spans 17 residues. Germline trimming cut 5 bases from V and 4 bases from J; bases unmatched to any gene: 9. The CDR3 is CASSPNSGSPGANVLTF. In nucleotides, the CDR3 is TGTGCCAGCAGTCCCAATAGCGGGAGTCCCGGGGCCAACGTCCTGACTTTC.

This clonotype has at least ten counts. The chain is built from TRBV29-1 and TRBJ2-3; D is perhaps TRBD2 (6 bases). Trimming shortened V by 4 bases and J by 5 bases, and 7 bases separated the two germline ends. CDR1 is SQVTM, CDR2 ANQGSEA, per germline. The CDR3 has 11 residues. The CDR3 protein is CSVGLVDTQYF. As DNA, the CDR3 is TGCAGCGTTGGACTAGTAGATACGCAGTATTTT.

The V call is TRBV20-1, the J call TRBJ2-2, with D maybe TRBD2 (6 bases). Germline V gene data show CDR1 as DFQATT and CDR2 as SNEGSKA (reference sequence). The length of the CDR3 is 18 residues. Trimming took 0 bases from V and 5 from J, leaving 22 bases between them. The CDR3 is CSARDLLQRATGTGELFF. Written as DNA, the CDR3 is TGCAGTGCTAGAGATCTTCTTCAGCGGGCAACGGGGACCGGGGAGCTGTTTTTT.

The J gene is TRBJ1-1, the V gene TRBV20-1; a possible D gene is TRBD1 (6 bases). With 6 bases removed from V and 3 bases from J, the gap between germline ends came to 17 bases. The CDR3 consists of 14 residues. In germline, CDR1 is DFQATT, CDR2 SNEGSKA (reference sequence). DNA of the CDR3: TGCAGTGCCATACTAGCGGGGGCCTACACTGAAGCTTTCTTT. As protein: CSAILAGAYTEAFF.

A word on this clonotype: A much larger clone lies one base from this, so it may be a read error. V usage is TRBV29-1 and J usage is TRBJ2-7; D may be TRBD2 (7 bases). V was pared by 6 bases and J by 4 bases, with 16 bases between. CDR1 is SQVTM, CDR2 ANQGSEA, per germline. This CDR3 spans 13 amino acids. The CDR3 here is CSVSGGRGYEQYF. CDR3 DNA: TGCAGCGTCTCCGGGGGGCGTGGATACGAGCAGTACTTC.

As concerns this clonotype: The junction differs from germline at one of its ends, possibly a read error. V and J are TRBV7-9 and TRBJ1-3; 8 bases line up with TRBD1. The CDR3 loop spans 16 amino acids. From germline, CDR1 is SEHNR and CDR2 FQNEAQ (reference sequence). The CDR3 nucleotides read TGCGCCAGCAGCCCAATCCAGGGGGCCCTCGGAAACACCATATATTTT. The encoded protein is CASSPIQGALGNTIYF.

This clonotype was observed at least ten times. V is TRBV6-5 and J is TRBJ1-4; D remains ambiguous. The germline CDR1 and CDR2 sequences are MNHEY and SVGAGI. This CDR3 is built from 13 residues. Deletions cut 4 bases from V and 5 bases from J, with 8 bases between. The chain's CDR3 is CASSSSKNEKLFF. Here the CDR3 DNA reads TGTGCCAGCAGTTCGTCCAAGAATGAAAAACTGTTTTTT.

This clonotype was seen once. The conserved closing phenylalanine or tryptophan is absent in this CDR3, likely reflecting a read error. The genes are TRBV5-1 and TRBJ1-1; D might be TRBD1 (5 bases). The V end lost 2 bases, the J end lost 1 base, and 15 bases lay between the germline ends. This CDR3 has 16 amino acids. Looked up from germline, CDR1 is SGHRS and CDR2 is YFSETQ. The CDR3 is CASSFNMGPENTEAFL. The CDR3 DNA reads TGCGCCAGCAGCTTTAACATGGGGCCAGAGAACACTGAAGCTTTCCTT.

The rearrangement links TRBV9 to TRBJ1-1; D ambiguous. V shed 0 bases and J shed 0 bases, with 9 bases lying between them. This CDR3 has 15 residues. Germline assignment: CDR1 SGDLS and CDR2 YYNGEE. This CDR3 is CASSVGAGLNTEAFF. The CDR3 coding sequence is TGTGCCAGCAGCGTAGGAGCGGGGTTGAACACTGAAGCTTTCTTT.

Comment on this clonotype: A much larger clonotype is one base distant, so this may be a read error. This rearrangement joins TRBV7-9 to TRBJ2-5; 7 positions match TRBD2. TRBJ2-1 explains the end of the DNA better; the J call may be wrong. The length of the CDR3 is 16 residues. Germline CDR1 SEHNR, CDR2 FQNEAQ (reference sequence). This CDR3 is CTSSLRGSGRLNEQFF. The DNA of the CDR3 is TGTACCAGCAGCTTGCGAGGTAGCGGGCGTTTAAATGAGCAGTTCTTC.

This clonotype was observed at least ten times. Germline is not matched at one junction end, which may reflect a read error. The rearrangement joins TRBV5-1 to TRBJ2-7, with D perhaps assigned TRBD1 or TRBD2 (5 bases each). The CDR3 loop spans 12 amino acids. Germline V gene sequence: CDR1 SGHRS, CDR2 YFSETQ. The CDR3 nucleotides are TGCGCCAGCAGGTTGGGGGTCTACGAGCAGTACTTC. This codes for CASRLGVYEQYF.

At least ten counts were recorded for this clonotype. CDR3 nucleotides: TGTGCCAGCAGCGTGATGACAGGGGGCTCGGGCTACACCTTC. Protein: CASSVMTGGSGYTF. This chain uses TRBV12-3 or TRBV12-4 with TRBJ1-2; the match to TRBD1 covers 10 bases. The CDR3 runs 14 residues. V gave up 6 bases and J gave up 8 bases; unmatched junction bases: 9.

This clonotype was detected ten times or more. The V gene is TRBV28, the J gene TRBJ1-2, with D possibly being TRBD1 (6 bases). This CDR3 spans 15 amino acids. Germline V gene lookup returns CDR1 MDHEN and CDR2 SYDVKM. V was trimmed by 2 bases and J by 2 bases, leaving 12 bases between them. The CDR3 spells CASSLEPGANYGYTF. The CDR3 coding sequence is TGTGCCAGCAGTTTAGAACCAGGGGCCAACTATGGCTACACCTTC.

The CDR3 DNA follows: TGTGCCAGCAGCTCCAGGCTGGGGGCCACAGATACGCAGTATTTT. It codes for CASSSRLGATDTQYF. V is TRBV7-2 and J is TRBJ2-3, with D possibly TRBD1 on 6 matching bases. Germline assignment: CDR1 SGHTA and CDR2 FQGNSA. The V end was cut by 4 bases, the J end by 2 bases, with 13 bases between. This CDR3 contains 15 residues.

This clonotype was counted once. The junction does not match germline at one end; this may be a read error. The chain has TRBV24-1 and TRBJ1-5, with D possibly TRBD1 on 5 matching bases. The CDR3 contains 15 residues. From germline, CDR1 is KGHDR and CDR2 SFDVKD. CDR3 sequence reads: CASSLQGVPPQPQHF. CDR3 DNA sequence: TGTGCCAGCAGTTTACAAGGGGTCCCACCTCAGCCCCAGCATTTT.

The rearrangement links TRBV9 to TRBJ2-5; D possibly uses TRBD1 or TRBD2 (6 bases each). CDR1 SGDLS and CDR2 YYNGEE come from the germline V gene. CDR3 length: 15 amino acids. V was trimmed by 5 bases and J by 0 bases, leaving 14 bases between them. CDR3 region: CASSAGGGYQETQYF. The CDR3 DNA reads TGTGCCAGCAGTGCCGGGGGCGGGTACCAAGAGACCCAGTACTTC.

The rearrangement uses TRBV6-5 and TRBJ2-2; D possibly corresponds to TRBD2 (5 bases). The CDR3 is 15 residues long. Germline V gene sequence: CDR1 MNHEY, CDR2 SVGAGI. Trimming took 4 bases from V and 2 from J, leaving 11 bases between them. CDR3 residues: CASSSGNSNTGELFF. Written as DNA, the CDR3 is TGTGCCAGCAGTTCGGGGAATAGTAACACCGGGGAGCTGTTTTTT.

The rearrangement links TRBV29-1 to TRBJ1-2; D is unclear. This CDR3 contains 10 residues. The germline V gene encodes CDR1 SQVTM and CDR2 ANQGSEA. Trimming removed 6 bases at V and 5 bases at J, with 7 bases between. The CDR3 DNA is TGCAGCGTCGAGCCTTATGGCTACACCTTC. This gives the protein CSVEPYGYTF.

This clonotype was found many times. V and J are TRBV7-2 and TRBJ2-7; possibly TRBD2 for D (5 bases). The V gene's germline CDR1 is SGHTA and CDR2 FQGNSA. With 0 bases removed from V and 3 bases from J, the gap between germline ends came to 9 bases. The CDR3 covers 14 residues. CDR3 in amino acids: CASSLAAADYEQYF. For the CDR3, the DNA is TGTGCCAGCAGCTTAGCCGCAGCGGACTACGAGCAGTACTTC.

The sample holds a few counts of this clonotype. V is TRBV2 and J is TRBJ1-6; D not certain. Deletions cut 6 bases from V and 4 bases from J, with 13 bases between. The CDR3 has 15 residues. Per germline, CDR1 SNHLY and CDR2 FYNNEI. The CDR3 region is CASSRFDPYNSPLHF. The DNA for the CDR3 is TGTGCCAGCAGCCGATTTGACCCATATAATTCACCCCTCCACTTT.

The CDR3 sequence: CASSQTRGQGGQPQHF. CDR3 sequence (DNA): TGTGCCAGCAGCCAGACGAGGGGACAGGGGGGACAGCCCCAGCATTTT. The chain recombines TRBV2 with TRBJ1-5; 11 nucleotides agree with TRBD1. Trimming cost V 6 bases and J 7 bases; bases outside gene matches: 11. CDR3 length: 16 amino acids. Per the germline V gene, CDR1 is SNHLY and CDR2 is FYNNEI.

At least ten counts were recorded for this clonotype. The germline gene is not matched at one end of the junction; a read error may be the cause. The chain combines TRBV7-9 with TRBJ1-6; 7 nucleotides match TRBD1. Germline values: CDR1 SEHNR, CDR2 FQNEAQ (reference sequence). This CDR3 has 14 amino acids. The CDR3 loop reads CASSFRDSNSPLHF. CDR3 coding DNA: TGCGCCAGCAGCTTCCGGGACAGCAATTCACCCCTCCACTTT.

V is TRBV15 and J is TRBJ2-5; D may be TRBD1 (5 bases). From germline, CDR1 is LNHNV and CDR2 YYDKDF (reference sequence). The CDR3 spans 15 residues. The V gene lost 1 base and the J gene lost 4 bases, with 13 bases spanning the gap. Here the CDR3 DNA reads TGTGCCACCAGCAGAGGGACACTCGCCCCAGAGACCCAGTACTTC. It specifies CATSRGTLAPETQYF.

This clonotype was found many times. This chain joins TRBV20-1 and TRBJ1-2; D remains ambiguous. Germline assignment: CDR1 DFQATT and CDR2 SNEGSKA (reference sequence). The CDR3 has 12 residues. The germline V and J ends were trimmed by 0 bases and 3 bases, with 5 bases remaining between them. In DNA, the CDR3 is TGCAGTGCTAGAGAAGACTACTATGGCTACACCTTC. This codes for CSAREDYYGYTF.

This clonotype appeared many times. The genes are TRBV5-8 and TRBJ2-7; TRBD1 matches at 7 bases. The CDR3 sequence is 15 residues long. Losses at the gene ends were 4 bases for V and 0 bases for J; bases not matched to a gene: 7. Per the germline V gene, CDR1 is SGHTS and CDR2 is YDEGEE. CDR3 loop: CASSPGQGVSYEQYF. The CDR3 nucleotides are TGTGCCAGCAGCCCTGGGCAGGGGGTCTCCTACGAGCAGTACTTC.

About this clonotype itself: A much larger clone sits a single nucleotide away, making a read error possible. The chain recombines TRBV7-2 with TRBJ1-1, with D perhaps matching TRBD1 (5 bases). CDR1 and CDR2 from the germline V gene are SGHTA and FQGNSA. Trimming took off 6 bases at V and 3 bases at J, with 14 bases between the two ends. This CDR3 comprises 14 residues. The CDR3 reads CASSPLDRDTEAFF. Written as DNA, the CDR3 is TGTGCCAGCAGTCCCTTAGACAGAGACACTGAAGCTTTCTTT.

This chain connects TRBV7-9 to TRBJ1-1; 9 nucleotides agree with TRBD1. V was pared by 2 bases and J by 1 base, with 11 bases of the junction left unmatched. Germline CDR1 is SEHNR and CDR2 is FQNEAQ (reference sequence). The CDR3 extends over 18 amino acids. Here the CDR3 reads CASSLIFFRDRENTEAFF. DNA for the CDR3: TGTGCCAGCAGCTTAATCTTCTTTCGGGACAGGGAGAACACTGAAGCTTTCTTT.